This entry is about one T cell receptor (beta chain). The data originate from a study of T cell responses to AZD1222 COVID-19 vaccine. Trimming removed 4 bases from V and 2 bases from J; junction bases left unmatched: 8. The CDR3 contains 17 residues. CDR1 MDHEN and CDR2 SYDVKM come from the germline V gene. Generated by immunoSEQ multiplex PCR, the TCRdb table keeps only in-frame clones and is missing some. The sample lists about 150,000 clones; about 90% were seen once. The receptor was isolated from an adult who received the AZD1222 COVID-19 vaccine. This chain joins TRBV28 and TRBJ1-6, with 7 bases matching TRBD1. The sample here was peripheral blood, taken 28 days after the second AZD1222 dose. CDR3 amino acids: CASSSTGFGTYNSPLHF. The CDR3 DNA sequence: TGTGCCAGCAGTTCGACAGGGTTTGGGACCTATAATTCACCCCTCCACTTT.